This T cell receptor (beta chain) is from a study of control samples from healthy donors and cancer patients. This clone was recorded once. Here immunoSEQ multiplex PCR was the method, and the copy in TCRdb shows in-frame clones only, minus some. The top ten clones hold roughly 3.1% of a sample with fewer than 70,000 clones, 84% of them seen once. Sequencing was done on a sample of PBMCs. The sequence came from a woman aged 50 to 65 with lung cancer.

CDR3: CASSYIRDQPQHF. As DNA, the CDR3 is TGTGCCAGCAGTTATATTCGCGATCAGCCCCAGCATTTT. V is TRBV6-5 and J is TRBJ1-5; D is undetermined. This CDR3 spans 13 amino acids. Germline V lookup: CDR1 MNHEY, CDR2 SVGAGI. Trimming took off 3 bases at V and 5 bases at J, with 8 bases between the two ends.